This entry lists 8 T cell receptor beta chains sequenced from one sample in a study of cytomegalovirus exposure and HLA in healthy donors. PCR primers comprised 60 Vbeta and 13 Jbeta primers. The table came from immunoSEQ multiplex PCR; TCRdb's copy has only in-frame clones and leaves some out. In all, the sample yields more than 100,000 clones. Sequenced: PBMCs. These receptors were taken from a man aged 35 to 55 in good health and CMV-seronegative.

The chain is built from TRBV27 and TRBJ2-5; the D gene is possibly TRBD2 (6 bases). The CDR3 is made up of 15 amino acids. V was trimmed by 0 bases and J by 4 bases, leaving 12 bases between them. The germline CDR1 and CDR2 sequences are MNHEY and SMNVEV (reference sequence). The CDR3 DNA reads as TGTGCCAGCAGTTTATCGCGGGGAGGAAGAGAGACCCAGTACTTC. Its protein is CASSLSRGGRETQYF.

About this clone itself: In the same sample, other DNA sequences code for this CDR3. This chain joins TRBV19 and TRBJ2-7, with 10 bases matching TRBD1. Germline V gene sequence: CDR1 LNHDA, CDR2 SQIVND (reference sequence). The CDR3 sequence is 14 residues long. With 4 bases clipped from V and 3 bases from J, the junction kept 3 bases outside the gene matches. The CDR3 DNA follows: TGTGCCAGTAGTACTCGGACAGGGGGCTACGAGCAGTACTTC. Protein sequence: CASSTRTGGYEQYF.

The DNA of the CDR3 is TGTGCCAGCATAATCCCTAGCGGGAGCCCCCCAGATACGCAGTATTTT. Protein product: CASIIPSGSPPDTQYF. The chain is built from TRBV2 and TRBJ2-3; TRBD2 aligns across 10 bases. Trimming at V came to 7 bases and at J to 4 bases, leaving 11 bases not matched to a gene. CDR1 is SNHLY and CDR2 is FYNNEI in the germline V gene. The CDR3 has 16 amino acids. Full variable domain (remainder filled in from reference TRBV2 and TRBJ2-3): EPEVTQTPSHQVTQMGQEVILRCVPISNHLYFYWYRQILGQKVEFLVSFYNNEISEKSEIFDDQFSVERPDGSNFTLKIRSTKLEDSAMYFCASIIPSGSPPDTQYFGPGTRLTVL.

V usage is TRBV18 and J usage is TRBJ2-2, with a possible D match to TRBD1 (6 bases). Deletions cut 4 bases from V and 4 bases from J, with 16 bases between. Germline V CDR1 and CDR2: KGHSH, LQKENI. The CDR3 length is 16 residues. The CDR3 DNA is TGTGCCAGCTCACGTACACAAACAGGGAGCACCGGGGAGCTGTTTTTT. It translates to CASSRTQTGSTGELFF.

The chain has TRBV18 and TRBJ1-1, with D hard to call. The length of the CDR3 is 12 residues. Trimming cost V 6 bases and J 1 base, with 6 bases left between them. Germline V gene lookup returns CDR1 KGHSH and CDR2 LQKENI. CDR3 in amino acids: CASSRGNTEAFF. CDR3 bases: TGTGCCAGCTCCCGCGGGAACACTGAAGCTTTCTTT.

V is TRBV10-2 and J is TRBJ1-1, with D unresolved. Germline V gene data show CDR1 as WSHSY and CDR2 as SAAADI. V was clipped by 3 bases and J by 0 bases, with 8 bases between them. This CDR3 is 14 amino acids long. CDR3 in amino acids: CASSDAGLNTEAFF. The CDR3 DNA reads TGCGCCAGCAGTGACGCGGGATTGAACACTGAAGCTTTCTTT.

This rearrangement joins TRBV2 to TRBJ1-2, with TRBD1 matching over 9 bases. The CDR3 extends over 15 amino acids. V was pared by 6 bases and J by 5 bases, with 10 bases of the junction left unmatched. Germline CDR1 is SNHLY and CDR2 is FYNNEI. In DNA, the CDR3 is TGTGCCAGCAGGAGGCGCTCGGGACAGGGTTATGGCTACACCTTC. As protein: CASRRRSGQGYGYTF.

V and J are TRBV6-5 and TRBJ2-3; possibly TRBD1 for D (6 bases). Trimming left V 3 bases short and J 2 bases short, with 15 bases between. The CDR3 length is 16 residues. In germline, CDR1 is MNHEY, CDR2 SVGAGI. In nucleotides, the CDR3 is TGTGCCAGCAGTTATGACAGGAGCTCCTCCACAGATACGCAGTATTTT. Its translation: CASSYDRSSSTDTQYF.